The 21 T cell receptor beta chains below come from one sample, sequenced in a study of blood T cells in healthy people across ages. With a J-beta primer mix and a sample-barcoded 5' primer, a second PCR ran about 7 to 12 cycles. In TCRdb, the 5' RACE reads were re-called with MiXCR into one record per CDR3 protein. The table records 800,000 to 950,000 distinct CDR3 sequences, about 27% of them present only once. Another study also made use of these data, one on T cells of mothers and their children.

Sample: blood. Source of these receptors: a woman aged 40 to 55 in good health.

Note on this clonotype: One end of the junction fails to match germline, which may point to a read error. The chain combines TRBV5-1 with TRBJ2-1; 9 bases line up with TRBD2. The CDR3 sequence is 17 residues long. Per the germline V gene, CDR1 is SGHRS and CDR2 is YFSETQ. The CDR3 DNA sequence: TGTGCCAGCAGCCCTGAATTGGGGCTAGCGGGATATAATGAGCAGTTCTTC. The encoded protein is CASSPELGLAGYNEQFF.

This clonotype was recorded many times. This rearrangement joins TRBV20-1 to TRBJ1-5; 9 bases are shared with TRBD1. Germline trimming cut 5 bases from V and 4 bases from J; bases unmatched to any gene: 6. The CDR3 has 14 residues. Germline loops: CDR1 DFQATT, CDR2 SNEGSKA (reference sequence). This CDR3 reads CSAGKDRGNQPQHF. As DNA, the CDR3 is TGCAGTGCTGGAAAGGACAGGGGAAATCAGCCCCAGCATTTT.

This clonotype has more than one count but fewer than ten. This chain joins TRBV21-1 and TRBJ1-1; TRBD1, the table's D call, was not compared with the DNA. TRBV21-1 is reported as a pseudogene. The CDR3 loop spans 16 amino acids. Written as DNA, the CDR3 is TGTGCCAGCAGCAAAGACTCTCGCCAGGGTAGGACTGAAGCTTTCTTT. Translated, it gives CASSKDSRQGRTEAFF.

Many counts were recorded for this clonotype. The V and J genes are TRBV7-9 and TRBJ1-2; D might be TRBD1 (5 bases). Trimming cost V 2 bases and J 9 bases, with 19 bases left between them. The CDR3 runs to 15 residues. Germline V CDR1 and CDR2: SEHNR, FQNEAQ (reference sequence). Here the CDR3 DNA reads TGTGCCAGCAGCTTATTTCAGGGAAGAGGTCCAAGCTACACCTTC. This gives the protein CASSLFQGRGPSYTF.

The CDR3 loop reads CSATVNIVEVGEQYF. The CDR3 bases are TGCAGTGCTACCGTAAACATAGTGGAAGTAGGCGAACAGTACTTC. The rearrangement links TRBV20-1 to TRBJ2-7; D is ambiguous. Germline V gene sequence: CDR1 DFQATT, CDR2 SNEGSKA (reference sequence). This CDR3 has 15 amino acids. The V gene lost 4 bases and the J gene lost 10 bases, with 26 bases spanning the gap.

The rearrangement links TRBV7-2 to TRBJ2-1, with 11 bases identical to TRBD2. This CDR3 is 17 amino acids long. Germline assignment: CDR1 SGHTA and CDR2 FQGNSA. V dropped 5 bases and J dropped 6; count of bases not matched to a gene: 12. The CDR3 sequence is CASSPTSGGLQRNEQFF. In DNA, the CDR3 is TGTGCCAGCAGCCCCACTAGCGGGGGATTGCAACGCAATGAGCAGTTCTTC.

Comment on this clonotype: At one of its ends the junction is not consistent with the germline gene, which may arise from a read error. The chain uses TRBV10-3 and TRBJ1-5; D is ambiguous. The CDR3 is made up of 16 amino acids. Germline lookup yields CDR1 ENHRY and CDR2 SYGVKD. As DNA, the CDR3 is TGTGTCATCAGTGAAGGCTTGGCGATTAGCAATCAGCCCCAGCATTTT. Protein sequence: CVISEGLAISNQPQHF.

The rearrangement joins TRBV29-1 to TRBJ1-4; D not certain. CDR1 SQVTM and CDR2 ANQGSEA come from the germline V gene. V gave up 4 bases and J gave up 5 bases, with 11 bases separating them. The CDR3 sequence is 13 residues long. CDR3 sequence reads: CSVGPNLNEKLFF. The CDR3, as DNA: TGCAGCGTTGGTCCTAATCTCAATGAAAAACTGTTTTTT. Complete variable domain (other parts from reference TRBV29-1 and TRBJ1-4): SAVISQKPSRDICQRGTSLTIQCQVDSQVTMMFWYRQQPGQSLTLIATANQGSEATYESGFVIDKFPISRPNLTFSTLTVSNMSPEDSSIYLCSVGPNLNEKLFFGSGTQLSVL.

This rearrangement joins TRBV7-2 to TRBJ2-7; 7 positions agree with TRBD1. The J segment lost 1 base and the V segment lost 3 bases, leaving 6 bases of the junction unmatched. CDR1 and CDR2 (germline): SGHTA, FQGNSA. This CDR3 has 15 amino acids. Here the CDR3 DNA reads TGTGCCAGCAGCTTTATCCGGGACAGATCCTACGAGCAGTACTTC. This gives the protein CASSFIRDRSYEQYF.

Regarding this clonotype: One base away lies a much larger clone, so this may be a sequencing read error. The chain is built from TRBV12-3 or TRBV12-4 and TRBJ2-3; no clear D gene. Trimming pared 6 bases from V and 4 bases from J, leaving 11 bases between. The CDR3 covers 13 residues. The DNA for the CDR3 is TGTGCCAGCAGCTTGATGAGAGCAGATACGCAGTATTTT. Amino acids: CASSLMRADTQYF.

The CDR3 DNA reads TGTGCCACCAGTGACCCCGGACAGGGTATCTATGGCTACACCTTC. It codes for CATSDPGQGIYGYTF. The J gene is TRBJ1-2, the V gene TRBV24-1; TRBD1 agrees at 8 bases. CDR3 length: 15 residues. Trimming removed 4 bases from V and 4 bases from J; junction bases left unmatched: 7. Germline CDR1 KGHDR, CDR2 SFDVKD.

This clonotype has just a few counts. This chain joins TRBV20-1 and TRBJ2-7; D unclear. The CDR3 runs to 14 residues. The V gene's germline CDR1 is DFQATT and CDR2 SNEGSKA (reference sequence). Trimming removed 3 bases from V and 0 bases from J, with 12 bases in between. The CDR3 nucleotides are TGCAGTGCTAGGCTCCAGGAGAGCTCCTACGAGCAGTACTTC. Its protein product is CSARLQESSYEQYF.

The rearrangement joins TRBV4-2 to TRBJ2-3; D is possibly TRBD2 (6 bases). Germline assignment: CDR1 LGHNA and CDR2 YNFKEQ. With 4 bases removed from V and 0 bases from J, the gap between germline ends came to 14 bases. The CDR3 contains 16 residues. The CDR3 DNA sequence: TGTGCCAGCAGCCCGGAACTAGCCACAAGCACAGATACGCAGTATTTT. This codes for CASSPELATSTDTQYF.

The rearrangement links TRBV10-3 to TRBJ1-1, with D perhaps matching TRBD1 (6 bases). V lost 3 bases to trimming and J lost 4 bases, with 12 bases between them. The length of the CDR3 is 14 residues. CDR1 and CDR2 (germline): ENHRY, SYGVKD. The CDR3 sequence: CAISEVGAATEAFF. CDR3 bases: TGTGCCATCAGTGAAGTGGGGGCGGCCACTGAAGCTTTCTTT.

With regard to this clonotype: Given a much more abundant clone one base away, this may be a read error. This chain connects TRBV6-2 or TRBV6-3 to TRBJ2-6; D possibly uses TRBD1 or TRBD2 (5 bases each). Per germline, CDR1 MNHEY and CDR2 SVGEGT. There are 17 residues in the CDR3. The CDR3 nucleotides are TGTGCCAGCAGTTATGGGACCTCCAACTCTGGGGCCAACGTCCGGACTTTC. Its protein product is CASSYGTSNSGANVRTF.

There are a few counts of this clonotype. The V and J genes are TRBV6-5 and TRBJ2-3; unclear D gene. The germline V gene has CDR1 MNHEY and CDR2 SVGAGI. Trimming took off 4 bases at V and 6 bases at J, with 14 bases between the two ends. The CDR3 covers 14 residues. The CDR3 nucleotides are TGTGCCAGCAGTTTCTCCCGGTCGGGCGATACGCAGTATTTT. Translating it yields CASSFSRSGDTQYF.

The chain couples TRBV28 to TRBJ2-7, with a possible D match to TRBD1 (5 bases). Germline loops: CDR1 MDHEN, CDR2 SYDVKM. The CDR3 extends over 12 amino acids. The V end lost 3 bases, the J end lost 5 bases, and 8 bases lay between the germline ends. This CDR3 is CASSFQGHEQYF. The CDR3 DNA sequence: TGTGCCAGCAGTTTTCAGGGCCACGAGCAGTACTTC.

This clonotype has a count of ten or more. The chain joins TRBV10-3 to TRBJ2-7; D gene unclear. There are 13 residues in the CDR3. Germline assignment: CDR1 ENHRY and CDR2 SYGVKD. V lost 10 bases to trimming and J lost 2 bases, with 15 bases between them. Here the CDR3 reads CATRNPHPYEQYF. The CDR3 coding sequence is TGTGCCACCCGAAACCCTCATCCCTACGAGCAGTACTTC.

The V gene is TRBV12-3 or TRBV12-4, the J gene TRBJ1-2; weak D call: TRBD1 (5 bases). This CDR3 contains 14 residues. Trimming left V 5 bases short and J 8 bases short, with 18 bases between. CDR3 sequence: CASSLPSRRGGYTF. The CDR3 DNA reads TGTGCCAGCAGTCTCCCGTCCCGGCGGGGGGGCTACACCTTC.

The chain uses TRBV28 and TRBJ2-5; D gene ambiguous. CDR3 size: 13 residues. V lost 3 bases and J lost 5, with 10 bases in between. CDR1 MDHEN and CDR2 SYDVKM come from the germline V gene. CDR3 bases: TGTGCCAGCAGTTTGCCAGCTCTGGAGACCCAGTACTTC. Residues: CASSLPALETQYF.

This clonotype was detected once. The CDR3 carries no conserved terminal phenylalanine or tryptophan, so it likely arises from a read error. This chain uses TRBV14 with TRBJ2-3; D not certain. Trimming cost V 2 bases and J 2 bases, with 5 bases left between them. The CDR3 runs to 13 residues. The V gene's germline CDR1 is SGHDN and CDR2 FVKESK. DNA of the CDR3: TGTGCCAGCAGCCAAATGCTCACAGATACGCAGTATCTT. Its translation is CASSQMLTDTQYL.